This T cell receptor beta chain was found in a study of blood T cell repertoires in COVID-19. Data came from immunoSEQ multiplex PCR; TCRdb stores just in-frame clones and leaves some out. The sample includes under 110,000 clones, 80% to 95% of them seen just once. The V and J ends lost 2 bases and 10 bases respectively, with 18 bases between them. Germline lookup yields CDR1 MNHNY and CDR2 SVGAGI (reference sequence). The length of the CDR3 is 16 residues. The specimen sequenced was peripheral blood. This chain connects TRBV6-6 to TRBJ1-6; D might be TRBD1 (6 bases). This clonotype was sampled from a man aged 45-65 years with active COVID-19. The CDR3 sequence: CASSYMRGTKGSPLHF. CDR3 nucleotides: TGTGCCAGCAGTTACATGCGGGGGACAAAAGGATCACCCCTCCACTTT.